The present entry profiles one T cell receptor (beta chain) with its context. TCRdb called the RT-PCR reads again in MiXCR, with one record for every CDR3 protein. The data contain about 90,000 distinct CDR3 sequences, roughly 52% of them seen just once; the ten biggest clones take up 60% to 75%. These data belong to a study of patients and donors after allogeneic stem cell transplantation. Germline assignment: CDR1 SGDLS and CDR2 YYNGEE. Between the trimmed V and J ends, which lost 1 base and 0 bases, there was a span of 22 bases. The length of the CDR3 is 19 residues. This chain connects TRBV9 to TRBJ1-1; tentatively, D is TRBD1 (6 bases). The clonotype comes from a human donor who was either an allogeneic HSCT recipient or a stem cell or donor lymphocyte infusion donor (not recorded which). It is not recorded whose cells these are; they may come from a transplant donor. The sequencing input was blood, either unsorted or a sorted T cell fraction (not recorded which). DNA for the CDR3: TGTGCCAGCAGCGTAAACCCGGCCAGGGGAGGAGGGATGAACACTGAAGCTTTCTTT. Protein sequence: CASSVNPARGGGMNTEAFF.